The next 24 T cell receptor beta chains were all read from a single sample in a study of T-cell memory formation after mild COVID-19. TCRdb re-derived calls from the 5' RACE reads in MiXCR, one entry per CDR3 protein. The sample holds under 300,000 distinct CDR3 sequences, roughly 8.2% seen once. The source material was PBMCs or a T cell subset sorted from them (not recorded which). Receptor source: a man in his late teens or twenties who had mild COVID-19 (a few samples of this study predate the infection). Cell type and time point are not known.

This clonotype has just a few counts. CDR3 DNA sequence: TGCGCCAGCAGCCAAGGACAGGGTGGTGGAAACACCATATATTTT. It is translated as CASSQGQGGGNTIYF. V and J are TRBV4-3 and TRBJ1-3; 7 nucleotides line up with TRBD1. The CDR3 is 15 amino acids. Germline trimming cut 1 base from V and 3 bases from J; bases unmatched to any gene: 3. Germline loops: CDR1 LGHNA, CDR2 YSLEER.

At least ten counts were recorded for this clonotype. The chain couples TRBV7-3 to TRBJ2-5, with 10 bases lining up with TRBD2. The CDR3 spans 13 residues. Looked up from germline, CDR1 is SGHTA and CDR2 is FQGTGA. V lost 5 bases and J lost 5; bases outside the gene matches: 2. CDR3 sequence reads: CASSSSGRETQYF. The CDR3 nucleotides read TGTGCCAGCAGCAGTAGCGGGAGGGAGACCCAGTACTTC.

This clonotype came up many times. This rearrangement joins TRBV4-1 to TRBJ1-5; D gene uncertain. Germline V gene sequence: CDR1 MGHRA, CDR2 YSYEKL. V lost 5 bases, J lost 5 bases, and 16 bases lay in between. The length of the CDR3 is 15 residues. The CDR3 coding sequence is TGCGCCAGCAGCTATCAAGGAGGGAGGGATCAGCCCCAGCATTTT. It translates to CASSYQGGRDQPQHF.

The chain uses TRBV5-1 and TRBJ2-5, with D possibly matching TRBD1 (5 bases). Germline CDR1 reads SGHRS; CDR2 reads YFSETQ. The length of the CDR3 is 14 residues. The V end lost 3 bases, the J end lost 2 bases, and 11 bases lay between the germline ends. The CDR3 spells CASSSVGEQETQYF. CDR3 bases: TGCGCCAGCAGCTCGGTAGGGGAACAAGAGACCCAGTACTTC.

Ten or more counts support this clonotype. This chain connects TRBV29-1 to TRBJ2-3; either TRBD1 or TRBD2 may supply D (5 bases each). The CDR3 runs 13 residues. The germline V gene has CDR1 SQVTM and CDR2 ANQGSEA. In DNA, the CDR3 is TGCACCAGTACTGGGGGAGGCACAGATACGCAGTATTTT. This codes for CTSTGGGTDTQYF.

The V call is TRBV9, the J call TRBJ2-2; D remains unclear. This CDR3 comprises 17 residues. The germline gives CDR1 SGDLS, CDR2 YYNGEE. Trimming shortened V by 7 bases and J by 4 bases, and 23 bases separated the two germline ends. The CDR3 sequence is CASGSPLGKSSTGELFF. The CDR3 coding sequence is TGTGCCAGCGGGTCTCCTCTGGGGAAATCGAGCACCGGGGAGCTGTTTTTT. Full variable domain (remainder filled in from reference TRBV9 and TRBJ2-2): DSGVTQTPKHLITATGQRVTLRCSPRSGDLSVYWYQQSLDQGLQFLIQYYNGEERAKGNILERFSAQQFPDLHSELNLSSLELGDSALYFCASGSPLGKSSTGELFFGEGSRLTVL.

This clonotype was seen more than once but under ten times. This chain uses TRBV10-3 with TRBJ1-3; TRBD1 matches at 7 bases. With V trimmed by 10 bases and J by 0 bases, 3 bases remained unmatched. There are 13 residues in the CDR3. Germline V gives CDR1 ENHRY, CDR2 SYGVKD. CDR3 region: CATQGVSGNTIYF. CDR3 nucleotides: TGTGCCACGCAGGGGGTCTCTGGAAACACCATATATTTT.

This clonotype has just a few counts. The genes are TRBV7-2 and TRBJ2-7; D might be TRBD1 (6 bases). V lost 7 bases and J lost 5, with 18 bases in between. In germline, CDR1 is SGHTA, CDR2 FQGNSA. The CDR3 loop spans 14 amino acids. CDR3: CASKKGNRDNEQYF. CDR3 sequence (DNA): TGTGCCAGCAAAAAGGGGAACAGGGACAACGAGCAGTACTTC. Based on the CDR3 plus reference TRBV7-2 and TRBJ2-7, the full variable domain is GAGVSQSPSNKVTEKGKDVELRCDPISGHTALYWYRQSLGQGLEFLIYFQGNSAPDKSGLPSDRFSAERTGGSVSTLTIQRTQQEDSAVYLCASKKGNRDNEQYFGPGTRLTVT.

The V call is TRBV7-9, the J call TRBJ1-5, with a weak D call TRBD1 (5 bases). The germline V gene has CDR1 SEHNR and CDR2 FQNEAQ (reference sequence). V was clipped by 5 bases and J by 5 bases, with 13 bases between them. CDR3 length equals 14 residues. The DNA of the CDR3 is TGTGCCAGCAGCCCTCTCCAGGGAGATCAGCCCCAGCATTTT. Translating gives CASSPLQGDQPQHF.

This clonotype turned up a few times. J is TRBJ1-2 and V is TRBV20-1; D is perhaps TRBD1 (5 bases). Germline-derived CDR1 and CDR2 are DFQATT and SNEGSKA (reference sequence). CDR3 size: 11 residues. CDR3 sequence: CNIPGQEGYTF. DNA for the CDR3: TGCAATATACCAGGGCAGGAAGGCTACACCTTC.

This clonotype was seen many times. The chain joins TRBV7-2 to TRBJ1-3; D not resolved. The CDR3 length is 15 residues. The germline V gene encodes CDR1 SGHTA and CDR2 FQGNSA. The V end was cut by 5 bases, the J end by 4 bases, with 15 bases between. This CDR3 is CASSPIAQSGNTIYF. Here the CDR3 DNA reads TGTGCCAGCAGCCCCATAGCGCAATCAGGAAACACCATATATTTT.

Only a few counts were recorded for this clonotype. The junction and the germline gene differ at one end; a read error may be behind it. The gene calls are TRBV19 and TRBJ2-3; maybe TRBD2 (6 bases). The CDR3 has 12 amino acids. CDR1 LNHDA and CDR2 SQIVND come from the germline V gene (reference sequence). CDR3 region: CASTSRTDTQYF. CDR3 in DNA: TGTGCGAGTACTAGCCGCACAGATACGCAGTATTTT.

The chain carries TRBV19 and TRBJ1-1, with 7 bases lining up with TRBD1. Germline V gives CDR1 LNHDA, CDR2 SQIVND (reference sequence). The CDR3 consists of 15 residues. Unmatched junction bases numbered 13, after V lost 8 bases and J lost 4 bases. The CDR3 region is CASALLWTGPTEAFF. The DNA for the CDR3 is TGTGCCAGTGCCCTCCTCTGGACAGGACCCACTGAAGCTTTCTTT.

The chain is built from TRBV5-5 and TRBJ1-1; D not certain. The V end lost 2 bases, the J end lost 0 bases, and 11 bases lay between the germline ends. Germline V gene lookup returns CDR1 SGHKS and CDR2 YYEKEE (reference sequence). CDR3 length: 15 amino acids. DNA of the CDR3: TGTGCCAGCAGCTTTTTTCAGCGAATGAACACTGAAGCTTTCTTT. It codes for CASSFFQRMNTEAFF.

This clonotype occurred a few times. CDR3 nucleotides: TGTGCCAGCAGCGTATTGGAAGGTAAGAACACTGAAGCTTTCTTT. Translation: CASSVLEGKNTEAFF. This chain uses TRBV9 with TRBJ1-1; D is uncertain. The CDR3 has 15 amino acids. CDR1 and CDR2 from the germline V gene are SGDLS and YYNGEE. Between the trimmed V and J ends, which lost 1 base and 1 base, there was a span of 11 bases.

The CDR3: CASSLWGGQGIGDEQFF. As DNA, the CDR3 is TGTGCCAGCAGCTTGTGGGGGGGACAGGGGATTGGAGATGAGCAGTTCTTC. The V and J genes are TRBV7-3 and TRBJ2-1; 10 bases agree with TRBD1. V was clipped by 3 bases and J by 8 bases; unmatched bases: 13. This CDR3 comprises 17 residues. The germline V gene has CDR1 SGHTA and CDR2 FQGTGA.

The V and J genes are TRBV12-3 or TRBV12-4 and TRBJ1-6, with D possibly TRBD1 on 5 matching bases. With 5 bases removed from V and 7 bases from J, the gap between germline ends came to 15 bases. This CDR3 is built from 15 residues. The CDR3 reads CASSTYTGGNSPLHF. The CDR3 DNA sequence: TGTGCCAGCAGTACCTACACAGGAGGCAATTCACCCCTCCACTTT.

The V and J genes are TRBV14 and TRBJ2-7; a weak D match, TRBD2 (5 bases). V lost 5 bases and J lost 9, with 11 bases in between. Germline CDR1 SGHDN, CDR2 FVKESK. This CDR3 region has 11 residues. CDR3 sequence (DNA): TGTGCCAGCAGCGCAAGCGGCACGCAGTACTTC. It is translated as CASSASGTQYF.

This clonotype has a handful of counts. The chain is built from TRBV11-2 and TRBJ2-5, with D unclear. The V gene's germline CDR1 is SGHAT and CDR2 FQNNGV. The CDR3 runs to 15 residues. V lost 0 bases, J lost 2 bases, and 10 bases lay in between. The CDR3 DNA follows: TGTGCCAGCAGCTTAGAAGGCAGGAGACAAGAGACCCAGTACTTC. Its protein product is CASSLEGRRQETQYF.

This clonotype was counted ten times or more. The gene calls are TRBV7-2 and TRBJ2-4; D is uncertain. CDR1 and CDR2 from the germline V gene are SGHTA and FQGNSA. The CDR3 spans 17 residues. V was shortened by 3 bases and J by 0 bases, with 15 bases between the two germline ends. CDR3 region: CASSFGPVDLAKNIQYF. CDR3 DNA: TGTGCCAGCAGCTTTGGACCCGTCGACCTAGCCAAAAACATTCAGTACTTC.

In its sample, this clonotype was seen a few times. The V gene is TRBV7-6, the J gene TRBJ2-1; D is possibly TRBD1 or TRBD2 (5 bases each). Germline V gene data show CDR1 as SGHVS and CDR2 as FNYEAQ. CDR3 length equals 14 residues. V dropped 0 bases and J dropped 4 bases, with 7 bases sitting between them. Here the CDR3 DNA reads TGTGCCAGCAGCTTAGCGGGGGAGTACAATGAGCAGTTCTTC. It yields the protein CASSLAGEYNEQFF.

In its sample, this clonotype was seen a few times. J is TRBJ2-3 and V is TRBV29-1; possible D gene TRBD2, 6 bases. Deletions cut 7 bases from V and 4 bases from J, with 18 bases between. Germline CDR1 is SQVTM and CDR2 is ANQGSEA. The length of the CDR3 is 14 residues. CDR3 residues: CSAQPGLQSDTQYF. The CDR3 coding sequence is TGCAGCGCCCAGCCGGGACTCCAATCAGATACGCAGTATTTT.

The table lists this clonotype with many counts. This sequence joins TRBV20-1 and TRBJ2-1; 11 bases match TRBD2. CDR3 size: 17 residues. CDR1 is DFQATT, CDR2 SNEGSKA, per germline (reference sequence). V lost 2 bases to trimming and J lost 4 bases; unmatched junction nucleotides: 10. The CDR3 here is CSARQRVAGGRYNEQFF. The CDR3 DNA reads TGCAGTGCTAGACAAAGAGTAGCGGGGGGGCGGTACAATGAGCAGTTCTTC.

The chain uses TRBV5-6 and TRBJ2-1; 7 nucleotides match TRBD1. Germline assignment: CDR1 SGHDT and CDR2 YYEEEE. The junction had 10 bases not matched to a gene; V was cut back by 4 bases and J by 6 bases. The CDR3 length is 15 residues. The CDR3 spells CASSPTGTDGNEQFF. CDR3 in DNA: TGTGCCAGCAGCCCTACCGGGACAGACGGCAATGAGCAGTTCTTC.